The 13 T cell receptor beta chains listed next were all sequenced from one sample in a study of CD8 T cells in ankylosing spondylitis. Findings of the study overall: One TCR beta motif, made up of under ten highly homologous variants, appeared characteristic of ankylosing spondylitis blood.

Their recognized antigens are unknown. TCRdb re-derived calls from the 5' RACE reads in MiXCR, one entry per CDR3 protein. Among 500,000 to 650,000 distinct CDR3 sequences listed, 5.3% were seen once. The sample was blood, either unsorted or a sorted T cell fraction (not recorded which). The receptors were sampled from a male donor with ankylosing spondylitis.

At least ten counts were recorded for this clonotype. V gene TRBV12-3 or TRBV12-4 combines with J gene TRBJ2-2, with 7 bases fitting TRBD2. J gave up 2 bases and V 2 bases, and 2 bases lay outside the gene matches. The CDR3 contains 15 residues. The CDR3 sequence: CASSLIAGNTGELFF. CDR3 bases: TGTGCCAGCAGTTTAATAGCGGGCAACACCGGGGAGCTGTTTTTT.

CDR3 in DNA: TGTGCCAGCAGCCTCGTCGCGGGCCTAGCCTCAGATACGCAGTATTTT. Translation gives CASSLVAGLASDTQYF. V and J are TRBV7-2 and TRBJ2-3; TRBD2 is a possible D gene (5 bases). Trimming left V 5 bases short and J 4 bases short, with 19 bases between. The CDR3 is 16 residues long. Germline V gene data show CDR1 as SGHTA and CDR2 as FQGNSA.

This clonotype was found a few times. The CDR3: CASSRAGQLGGSYEQYF. As DNA, the CDR3 is TGTGCCAGCAGCCGCGCCGGACAACTGGGTGGTTCCTACGAGCAGTACTTC. The chain combines TRBV14 with TRBJ2-7, with D perhaps TRBD1 (5 bases). This CDR3 is 17 amino acids long. Trimming left V 4 bases short and J 1 base short, with 20 bases between. The germline gives CDR1 SGHDN, CDR2 FVKESK.

A few counts support this clonotype. V gene TRBV15 combines with J gene TRBJ2-2, with no clear D. The CDR3 is made up of 14 amino acids. Trimming cost V 0 bases and J 7 bases, with 9 bases left between them. Germline CDR1 and CDR2: LNHNV and YYDKDF (reference sequence). In DNA form, the CDR3 reads TGTGCCACCAGCAGAGATAAAGGAATCGGGGAGCTGTTTTTT. Translating gives CATSRDKGIGELFF. Using reference TRBV15 and TRBJ2-2 for the parts outside the CDR3, the full variable domain is DAMVIQNPRYQVTQFGKPVTLSCSQTLNHNVMYWYQQKSSQAPKLLFHYYDKDFNNEADTPDNFQSRRPNTSFCFLDIRSPGLGDTAMYLCATSRDKGIGELFFGEGSRLTVL.

This clonotype was picked up many times. The chain combines TRBV29-1 with TRBJ2-3; no definite D call. This CDR3 is 13 amino acids long. Germline-derived CDR1 and CDR2 are SQVTM and ANQGSEA. Trimming pared 6 bases from V and 2 bases from J, leaving 12 bases between. The CDR3 spells CSVGWSATDTQYF. The CDR3 DNA reads as TGCAGCGTCGGCTGGTCGGCCACAGATACGCAGTATTTT.

This clonotype was counted ten times or more. The V call is TRBV6-6, the J call TRBJ2-3; D not resolved. CDR3 length: 11 amino acids. Germline CDR1 reads MNHNY; CDR2 reads SVGAGI (reference sequence). The V and J ends lost 3 bases and 4 bases respectively, with 2 bases between them. The chain's CDR3 is CASSYPDTQYF. DNA for the CDR3: TGTGCCAGCAGTTATCCAGATACGCAGTATTTT.

This clonotype was detected many times. This chain connects TRBV5-1 to TRBJ2-3, with 8 bases matching TRBD1. The germline gives CDR1 SGHRS, CDR2 YFSETQ. The V segment lost 4 bases and the J segment 5 bases; nucleotides outside the gene matches: 6. CDR3 size: 14 residues. The CDR3 is CASSGGQGEDTQYF. The CDR3 DNA follows: TGCGCCAGCAGCGGTGGACAGGGCGAAGATACGCAGTATTTT.

This chain joins TRBV10-2 and TRBJ2-1; possible D gene TRBD2, 6 bases. Germline lookup yields CDR1 WSHSY and CDR2 SAAADI. This CDR3 has 14 amino acids. V lost 3 bases to trimming and J lost 9 bases, with 15 bases between them. The CDR3 sequence is CASSDGGRDTEQFF. The DNA for the CDR3 is TGCGCCAGCAGTGACGGGGGAAGGGATACTGAGCAGTTCTTC.

The sample holds many counts of this clonotype. The V and J genes are TRBV10-3 and TRBJ2-1; D is possibly TRBD1 (5 bases). Germline CDR1 is ENHRY and CDR2 is SYGVKD. This CDR3 is built from 15 residues. V was pared by 3 bases and J by 0 bases, with 9 bases between. CDR3 coding DNA: TGTGCCATCAGTGACCCTGACAGCTCCTACAATGAGCAGTTCTTC. It translates to CAISDPDSSYNEQFF.

The chain carries TRBV28 and TRBJ2-5; TRBD1 matches at 10 bases. The trim removed 4 bases at V and 5 bases at J, leaving 7 bases unmatched. This CDR3 comprises 15 residues. Germline loops: CDR1 MDHEN, CDR2 SYDVKM. CDR3 in amino acids: CASSSTGQGPETQYF. Here the CDR3 DNA reads TGTGCCAGCAGTTCCACGGGACAGGGGCCGGAGACCCAGTACTTC.

Ten or more counts support this clonotype. The rearrangement links TRBV9 to TRBJ1-2; D is unclear. Germline V gene data show CDR1 as SGDLS and CDR2 as YYNGEE. Trimming took off 0 bases at V and 1 base at J, with 7 bases between the two ends. CDR3 length: 14 residues. The CDR3 bases are TGTGCCAGCAGCGTAGCCGCAGTTAACTATGGCTACACCTTC. It codes for CASSVAAVNYGYTF.

This clonotype has ten or more counts. The chain links TRBV4-3 to TRBJ2-7; D assignment may be TRBD1 or TRBD2 (6 bases each). Looked up from germline, CDR1 is LGHNA and CDR2 is YSLEER. The V end was cut by 1 base, the J end by 5 bases, with 12 bases between. The CDR3 has 14 residues. CDR3: CASSQGGARNEQYF. The DNA for the CDR3 is TGCGCCAGCAGCCAAGGGGGGGCGCGGAACGAGCAGTACTTC.

In this sample, this clonotype turned up many times. The chain links TRBV28 to TRBJ1-1; D is undetermined. There are 15 residues in the CDR3. Germline V gene sequence: CDR1 MDHEN, CDR2 SYDVKM. Between the trimmed V and J ends, which lost 6 bases and 5 bases, there was a span of 19 bases. CDR3 amino acids: CASSLLTGLATEAFF. CDR3 nucleotide sequence: TGTGCCAGCAGCCTCCTCACCGGGCTCGCAACTGAAGCTTTCTTT.